The next 31 T cell receptor beta chains were all read from a single sample in a study of OX40 agonist ivuxolimab in advanced cancers. Receptor amplification or capture employed the immunoSEQ multiplex PCR assay. Entries here come from immuneACCESS through TCRdb and include only in-frame sequences with V and J called. Some clones fail to appear in such tables; in the studies checked, an unresolved V gene covers under half of the shortfall, and the cause of the remainder is unknown. For this sample the table gives roughly 70,000 clones, of which roughly 90% were detected only once. Roughly 7.8% of the sample is taken by the ten largest. This sample comprised CD4+ or CD8+ T cells sorted from blood, obtained in a trial of the OX40 agonist ivuxolimab. These receptors were collected from an adult with an advanced solid tumor such as melanoma, head and neck, liver or kidney cancer.

In its sample, this clone was seen a few times. The chain uses TRBV28 and TRBJ1-6; D not resolved. Trimming took off 6 bases at V and 10 bases at J, with 13 bases between the two ends. Germline loops: CDR1 MDHEN, CDR2 SYDVKM. The CDR3 extends over 13 amino acids. Here the CDR3 DNA reads TGTGCCAGCAGACAAACCCGAGGATCACCCCTCCACTTT. Protein sequence: CASRQTRGSPLHF.

The chain joins TRBV11-3 to TRBJ2-2; tentative D call: TRBD1 (6 bases). This CDR3 is 15 amino acids long. Germline V gene data show CDR1 as SGHNT and CDR2 as YENEEA. Trimming cost V 5 bases and J 1 base, with 11 bases left between them. CDR3 amino acids: CASSKLRGNTGELFF. The CDR3 DNA reads as TGTGCCAGCAGCAAGCTCAGGGGGAACACCGGGGAGCTGTTTTTT.

The chain couples TRBV4-2 to TRBJ2-7, with 10 bases lining up with TRBD1. CDR1 is LGHNA and CDR2 is YNFKEQ in the germline V gene. This CDR3 is built from 16 residues. V shed 0 bases, J shed 3 bases, and the junction held 5 bases outside the gene matches. The CDR3 DNA is TGTGCCAGCAGCCAAGAGGGGACAGGGGCTCTCTACGAGCAGTACTTC. Its protein product is CASSQEGTGALYEQYF.

This clone was picked up a small number of times. The chain joins TRBV25-1 to TRBJ2-2; 8 bases are shared with TRBD2. Trimming at V came to 5 bases and at J to 2 bases, leaving 7 bases not matched to a gene. The CDR3 contains 16 residues. In germline, CDR1 is MGHDK, CDR2 SYGVNS. CDR3 region: CASSIVGTRNTGELFF. The DNA of the CDR3 is TGTGCCAGCAGTATTGTCGGGACTAGAAACACCGGGGAGCTGTTTTTT.

This chain joins TRBV2 and TRBJ2-7, with D perhaps given as TRBD1 or TRBD2 (5 bases each). Trimming pared 7 bases from V and 3 bases from J, leaving 10 bases between. Germline V gene sequence: CDR1 SNHLY, CDR2 FYNNEI. This CDR3 is 12 amino acids long. This CDR3 is CASMGRNYEQYF. In nucleotides, the CDR3 is TGTGCCAGCATGGGACGGAACTACGAGCAGTACTTC.

The chain is built from TRBV29-1 and TRBJ1-6; tentative D call: TRBD1 (5 bases). The V gene's germline CDR1 is SQVTM and CDR2 ANQGSEA. V shed 6 bases and J shed 9 bases, with 18 bases lying between them. The CDR3 sequence is 14 residues long. The CDR3 region has the DNA TGCAGCGTCGCAGGGCTCGAAGGGATTTCACCCCTCCACTTT. It translates to CSVAGLEGISPLHF.

This chain joins TRBV2 and TRBJ1-4, with D perhaps TRBD1 (5 bases). Germline V gives CDR1 SNHLY, CDR2 FYNNEI. V dropped 0 bases and J dropped 3 bases, with 8 bases sitting between them. CDR3 size: 15 residues. The DNA for the CDR3 is TGTGCCAGCAGTGAAGCCAGGGTGGCTAATGAAAAACTGTTTTTT. Protein: CASSEARVANEKLFF.

The CDR3 region has the DNA TGTGCCAGCAGCCCCGGGACAGGGACCACAGATACGCAGTATTTT. Protein product: CASSPGTGTTDTQYF. The chain links TRBV9 to TRBJ2-3; TRBD1 agrees at 9 bases. Trimming took 4 bases from V and 2 from J; bases not matched to a gene: 5. The V gene's germline CDR1 is SGDLS and CDR2 YYNGEE. This CDR3 comprises 15 residues. Based on the CDR3 plus reference TRBV9 and TRBJ2-3, the full variable domain is DSGVTQTPKHLITATGQRVTLRCSPRSGDLSVYWYQQSLDQGLQFLIQYYNGEERAKGNILERFSAQQFPDLHSELNLSSLELGDSALYFCASSPGTGTTDTQYFGPGTRLTVL.

The genes are TRBV11-1 and TRBJ1-6; no firm D call. Germline V gene sequence: CDR1 SGHAT, CDR2 FQDESV (reference sequence). V lost 10 bases and J lost 6, with 13 bases in between. This CDR3 is built from 13 residues. The CDR3 sequence: CATSGDPNSPLHF. CDR3 nucleotides: TGTGCCACCTCGGGAGACCCTAATTCACCCCTCCACTTT.

The chain joins TRBV18 to TRBJ2-7; the D gene is possibly TRBD1 (6 bases). V lost 4 bases, J lost 6 bases, and 16 bases lay in between. The CDR3 totals 14 residues. The germline CDR1 and CDR2 sequences are KGHSH and LQKENI. The CDR3 loop is CASSRIAQGLEQYF. As DNA, the CDR3 is TGTGCCAGCTCACGCATAGCACAGGGCCTCGAGCAGTACTTC.

The chain employs TRBV19 and TRBJ1-5; TRBD1 might be the D (5 bases). Germline V gene lookup returns CDR1 LNHDA and CDR2 SQIVND (reference sequence). CDR3 size: 14 residues. V dropped 10 bases and J dropped 7 bases, with 20 bases sitting between them. CDR3: CATAGGDAAQPQHF. CDR3 DNA sequence: TGTGCCACAGCGGGGGGGGATGCGGCCCAGCCCCAGCATTTT.

The CDR3 DNA follows: TGTGCCAGCAGTTCCACCGGGACCTCAAACACCATATATTTT. Translated, it gives CASSSTGTSNTIYF. V gene TRBV28 combines with J gene TRBJ1-3, with D tentatively TRBD1 (5 bases). V shed 4 bases and J shed 6 bases, with 13 bases lying between them. Germline V lookup: CDR1 MDHEN, CDR2 SYDVKM. The CDR3 sequence is 14 residues long.

This clone occurred once. This chain joins TRBV7-2 and TRBJ1-5, with 7 bases aligning to TRBD1. This CDR3 is built from 14 residues. Germline assignment: CDR1 SGHTA and CDR2 FQGNSA. With 4 bases clipped from V and 9 bases from J, the junction kept 9 bases outside the gene matches. The CDR3 is CASSSRDRNSPQHF. The CDR3 DNA is TGTGCCAGCAGCTCTCGGGACAGAAATTCGCCCCAGCATTTT. Full variable domain (rest looked up from reference TRBV7-2 and TRBJ1-5): GAGVSQSPSNKVTEKGKDVELRCDPISGHTALYWYRQSLGQGLEFLIYFQGNSAPDKSGLPSDRFSAERTGGSVSTLTIQRTQQEDSAVYLCASSSRDRNSPQHFGDGTRLSIL.

This clone has a single count. The rearrangement joins TRBV10-2 to TRBJ1-1; 7 nucleotides align to TRBD1. With 4 bases clipped from V and 4 bases from J, the junction kept 12 bases outside the gene matches. The CDR3 length is 16 residues. Per germline, CDR1 WSHSY and CDR2 SAAADI. CDR3 protein: CASSAPNRGRGTEAFF. The CDR3 nucleotides read TGCGCCAGCAGTGCCCCTAACAGGGGAAGGGGCACTGAAGCTTTCTTT.

V gene TRBV18 combines with J gene TRBJ2-2; 10 bases match TRBD2. This CDR3 contains 17 residues. Looked up from germline, CDR1 is KGHSH and CDR2 is LQKENI. With 3 bases clipped from V and 1 base from J, the junction kept 5 bases outside the gene matches. In DNA, the CDR3 is TGTGCCAGCTCACCGAGCAGGACTAGCGGGAACACCGGGGAGCTGTTTTTT. Its protein is CASSPSRTSGNTGELFF.

This clone has a handful of counts. The chain carries TRBV7-9 and TRBJ1-2; D unclear. Trimming cost V 4 bases and J 2 bases, with 8 bases left between them. The CDR3 loop spans 13 amino acids. Per the germline V gene, CDR1 is SEHNR and CDR2 is FQNEAQ (reference sequence). CDR3 sequence reads: CASSYGENYGYTF. CDR3 in DNA: TGTGCCAGCAGCTATGGGGAGAACTATGGCTACACCTTC.

This clone was counted between two and nine times. The chain recombines TRBV12-5 with TRBJ1-1, with 7 bases lining up with TRBD1. The ends lost 2 bases at V and 6 bases at J; junction bases unmatched: 0. Germline V gene sequence: CDR1 LGHNT, CDR2 FRNRAP. The CDR3 has 12 residues. CDR3 DNA sequence: TGTGCTAGTGGTTTGCAGGGGGCTGAAGCTTTCTTT. This encodes CASGLQGAEAFF.

The chain uses TRBV5-6 and TRBJ1-1, with 8 bases matching TRBD1. The junction had 2 bases not matched to a gene; V was cut back by 3 bases and J by 1 base. This CDR3 is built from 14 residues. Germline lookup yields CDR1 SGHDT and CDR2 YYEEEE. In DNA, the CDR3 is TGTGCCAGCAGCTCCACAGGGGGGAACACTGAAGCTTTCTTT. Its translation: CASSSTGGNTEAFF. The full variable domain, with the rest looked up from reference TRBV5-6 and TRBJ1-1, is DAGVTQSPTHLIKTRGQQVTLRCSPKSGHDTVSWYQQALGQGPQFIFQYYEEEERQRGNFPDRFSGHQFPNYSSELNVNALLLGDSALYLCASSSTGGNTEAFFGQGTRLTVV.

For this clone: The germline gene is not matched at one end of the junction; a read error may be the cause. V is TRBV10-3 and J is TRBJ1-1; D remains unclear. Germline CDR1 ENHRY, CDR2 SYGVKD. The CDR3 sequence is 15 residues long. Written as DNA, the CDR3 is TGTGCCAGCAGTTACTCTTTCCAGTTGAACACTGAAGCTTTCTTT. This gives the protein CASSYSFQLNTEAFF.

This chain connects TRBV6-5 to TRBJ1-4, with D uncertain. The V end was cut by 0 bases, the J end by 8 bases, with 7 bases between. In germline, CDR1 is MNHEY, CDR2 SVGAGI. CDR3 length equals 13 residues. The CDR3 is CASSYSTGEKLFF. CDR3 coding DNA: TGTGCCAGCAGTTACTCTACCGGAGAAAAACTGTTTTTT.

The V gene is TRBV7-3, the J gene TRBJ2-7; unclear D gene. This CDR3 comprises 14 residues. V lost 5 bases and J lost 0, with 11 bases in between. The germline V gene has CDR1 SGHTA and CDR2 FQGTGA. CDR3 amino acids: CASSRDPSSYEQYF. DNA of the CDR3: TGTGCCAGCAGCCGCGACCCGAGCTCCTACGAGCAGTACTTC.

The chain joins TRBV6-5 to TRBJ1-2; 8 bases agree with TRBD1. Germline CDR1 is MNHEY and CDR2 is SVGAGI. V lost 4 bases to trimming and J lost 4 bases; unmatched junction nucleotides: 11. The CDR3 spans 16 residues. For the CDR3, the DNA is TGTGCCAGCAGTTCCCCCCTTGACAGGGGAGGCTATGGCTACACCTTC. It yields the protein CASSSPLDRGGYGYTF.

The CDR3 reads CASSIVASADTEAFF. Here the CDR3 DNA reads TGTGCCAGTAGTATAGTCGCGTCCGCGGACACTGAAGCTTTCTTT. The chain couples TRBV19 to TRBJ1-1, with D hard to call. The V end lost 1 base, the J end lost 3 bases, and 12 bases lay between the germline ends. CDR1 is LNHDA, CDR2 SQIVND, per germline (reference sequence). The CDR3 has 15 amino acids.

The chain uses TRBV28 and TRBJ2-7; weak D call: TRBD2 (5 bases). With 6 bases removed from V and 4 bases from J, the gap between germline ends came to 10 bases. This CDR3 spans 12 amino acids. CDR1 and CDR2 from the germline V gene are MDHEN and SYDVKM. The CDR3, as DNA: TGTGCCAGCAGAACAAGGACTTACGAGCAGTACTTC. Protein product: CASRTRTYEQYF.

This clone was seen only once. In DNA form, the CDR3 reads TGTGCCAGCAGCTTAGGGTTGAACCGCATCACAGATACGCAGTATTTT. This encodes CASSLGLNRITDTQYF. V is TRBV7-6 and J is TRBJ2-3; D remains unclear. This CDR3 comprises 16 residues. Trimming stripped 1 base from V and 2 bases from J, with 13 bases between. Germline assignment: CDR1 SGHVS and CDR2 FNYEAQ. Drawing the rest from reference TRBV7-6 and TRBJ2-3, the complete variable domain is GAGVSQSPRYKVTKRGQDVALRCDPISGHVSLYWYRQALGQGPEFLTYFNYEAQQDKSGLPNDRFSAERPEGSISTLTIQRTEQRDSAMYRCASSLGLNRITDTQYFGPGTRLTVL.

The genes are TRBV18 and TRBJ1-2; 7 bases align to TRBD1. The CDR3 contains 13 residues. Per germline, CDR1 KGHSH and CDR2 LQKENI. J was trimmed by 6 bases and V by 3 bases; bases with no gene match: 4. The CDR3 loop reads CASSPDRKDGYTF. The CDR3 bases are TGTGCCAGCTCACCGGACAGGAAGGATGGCTACACCTTC.

This clone appeared a single time. CDR3 region: CASSLRWAGAYEQYF. The CDR3 DNA reads TGTGCCAGCAGCCTCAGGTGGGCAGGAGCCTACGAGCAGTACTTC. The J gene is TRBJ2-7, the V gene TRBV7-2, with D hard to call. CDR1 is SGHTA and CDR2 is FQGNSA in the germline V gene. The V and J ends lost 5 bases and 2 bases respectively, with 16 bases between them. The CDR3 consists of 15 residues.

The genes are TRBV27 and TRBJ1-3; D is unresolved. V was trimmed by 6 bases and J by 0 bases, leaving 12 bases between them. In germline, CDR1 is MNHEY, CDR2 SMNVEV (reference sequence). The CDR3 has 15 residues. In DNA form, the CDR3 reads TGTGCCAGCAGCAAACGGACGGACTCTGGAAACACCATATATTTT. Translation: CASSKRTDSGNTIYF.

The chain carries TRBV5-1 and TRBJ2-2, with D perhaps being TRBD1 or TRBD2 (5 bases each). Trimming took off 3 bases at V and 7 bases at J, with 16 bases between the two ends. CDR3 length: 15 amino acids. Germline-derived CDR1 and CDR2 are SGHRS and YFSETQ. CDR3 nucleotides: TGCGCCAGCAGCTGGGGGACGGATCCCATCGGGGAGCTGTTTTTT. Residues: CASSWGTDPIGELFF.

This clone has just one count. The chain employs TRBV5-1 and TRBJ2-7; D may correspond to TRBD1 or TRBD2 (6 bases each). V was cut by 2 bases and J by 5 bases, with 11 bases left in between. The CDR3 runs 13 residues. The germline gives CDR1 SGHRS, CDR2 YFSETQ. CDR3 sequence reads: CASSLEGGHEQYF. The CDR3 DNA reads TGCGCCAGCAGCTTAGAGGGGGGCCACGAGCAGTACTTC.

This clone occurred once. The genes are TRBV2 and TRBJ1-3, with D uncertain. This CDR3 comprises 12 residues. The V gene's germline CDR1 is SNHLY and CDR2 FYNNEI. The V end lost 10 bases, the J end lost 4 bases, and 11 bases lay between the germline ends. CDR3 residues: CATGKEGNTIYF. The CDR3 DNA reads TGTGCCACCGGGAAGGAAGGAAACACCATATATTTT.